Following are 16 T cell receptor beta chains from one sample sequenced in a study of blood T cells in healthy people across ages. Alongside a J-beta primer mix, a sample-barcoded 5' primer served in a second PCR lasting roughly 6 to 11 cycles. TCRdb re-called the 5' RACE reads with MiXCR, one entry per CDR3 protein. The sample has under 1,000,000 distinct CDR3 sequences, 36% seen once. Sequences were obtained from blood. Source of these receptors: a man between 18 and 35 years old in good health.

This clonotype was seen a few times. The V gene is TRBV12-3 or TRBV12-4, the J gene TRBJ1-2; D is unresolved. The CDR3 covers 12 residues. Trimming left V 7 bases short and J 6 bases short, with 12 bases between. The CDR3 here is CASMGIGNGYTF. CDR3 nucleotide sequence: TGTGCCAGCATGGGCATTGGCAATGGCTACACCTTC.

This clonotype appeared once. The chain combines TRBV20-1 with TRBJ2-1, with 9 bases aligning to TRBD1. Germline values: CDR1 DFQATT, CDR2 SNEGSKA (reference sequence). The CDR3 covers 14 residues. V dropped 6 bases and J dropped 8; count of bases not matched to a gene: 11. CDR3 in DNA: TGCAGTGCGTCCCGACAGGGGGATTTCTATGAGCAGTTCTTC. Translated: CSASRQGDFYEQFF.

The rearrangement joins TRBV6-2 or TRBV6-3 to TRBJ1-2; no reliable D call. Trimming shortened V by 5 bases and J by 2 bases, and 9 bases separated the two germline ends. This CDR3 has 13 amino acids. Germline V gene sequence: CDR1 MNHEY, CDR2 SVGEGT. The CDR3: CASSDERNYGYTF. CDR3 sequence (DNA): TGTGCCAGCAGTGATGAGAGAAACTATGGCTACACCTTC.

In its sample, this clonotype was seen a few times. V usage is TRBV14 and J usage is TRBJ1-4; 10 bases match TRBD1. V lost 6 bases and J lost 7; bases outside the gene matches: 5. Per germline, CDR1 SGHDN and CDR2 FVKESK. CDR3 length equals 14 residues. CDR3 coding DNA: TGTGCCAGCAGTCTGACAGGGGGCTTTGAAAAACTGTTTTTT. Translated: CASSLTGGFEKLFF.

The chain is built from TRBV4-1 and TRBJ2-3; 14 bases line up with TRBD2. V shed 0 bases, J shed 8 bases, and the junction held 10 bases outside the gene matches. Germline V CDR1 and CDR2: MGHRA, YSYEKL. CDR3 length: 18 amino acids. CDR3 loop: CASSQDRTSGRRVGTQYF. CDR3 nucleotides: TGCGCCAGCAGCCAAGATAGGACTAGCGGGAGGCGAGTGGGTACGCAGTATTTT.

This clonotype has ten or more counts. The chain joins TRBV7-2 to TRBJ1-1; D gene uncertain. The CDR3 consists of 15 residues. Germline CDR1 SGHTA, CDR2 FQGNSA. V gave up 0 bases and J gave up 2 bases, with 10 bases separating them. The CDR3 sequence is CASSLARGSNTEAFF. The CDR3 region has the DNA TGTGCCAGCAGCTTAGCGCGAGGCAGCAACACTGAAGCTTTCTTT.

The chain has TRBV10-3 and TRBJ2-7; 9 bases are shared with TRBD1. The DNA end is a closer match to TRBJ2-5, so the J assignment may be wrong. Germline V gene data show CDR1 as ENHRY and CDR2 as SYGVKD. The CDR3 has 17 residues. The CDR3 sequence: CAISDVSGTGLGETQYF. CDR3 nucleotides: TGTGCCATCAGCGACGTTTCCGGGACAGGGTTGGGAGAGACCCAGTACTTC.

This clonotype is a singleton in its sample. The chain joins TRBV10-3 to TRBJ2-1; possibly TRBD1 for D (5 bases). CDR3 length equals 15 residues. Germline assignment: CDR1 ENHRY and CDR2 SYGVKD. V shed 0 bases and J shed 10 bases, with 16 bases lying between them. CDR3 DNA: TGTGCCATCAGTGAGTCGGCAGGGTCGGGCTACGAGCAGTTCTTC. Amino acid sequence: CAISESAGSGYEQFF.

About this clonotype itself: A much larger clonotype is one base distant, so this may be a read error. The gene calls are TRBV7-9 and TRBJ2-7, with TRBD1 identical over 7 bases. The CDR3 has 12 residues. The germline V gene encodes CDR1 SEHNR and CDR2 FQNEAQ (reference sequence). This CDR3 is CSSSRDSYEQYF. Here the CDR3 DNA reads TGTTCCAGCAGCCGGGACAGCTACGAGCAGTACTTC. Combining the CDR3 with reference TRBV7-9 and TRBJ2-7 gives the whole variable domain DTGVSQNPRHKITKRGQNVTFRCDPISEHNRLYWYRQTLGQGPEFLTYFQNEAQLEKSRLLSDRFSAERPKGSFSTLEIQRTEQGDSAMYLCSSSRDSYEQYFGPGTRLTVT.

The V call is TRBV7-8, the J call TRBJ1-1; TRBD1 matches at 10 bases. CDR1 is SGHVS and CDR2 is FQNEAQ in the germline V gene. This CDR3 has 15 residues. The V gene end was trimmed by 5 bases and the J gene end by 6 bases; junction bases not matched to a gene: 9. CDR3 in amino acids: CASSTSDRGLAEAFF. Here the CDR3 DNA reads TGTGCCAGCAGCACCTCGGACAGGGGGTTAGCTGAAGCTTTCTTT.

The chain recombines TRBV2 with TRBJ2-4; D is uncertain. Trimming stripped 3 bases from V and 0 bases from J, with 6 bases between. The CDR3 length is 14 residues. Germline values: CDR1 SNHLY, CDR2 FYNNEI. CDR3 coding DNA: TGTGCCAGCAGTGATCCTAGAGCCAAAAACATTCAGTACTTC. Residues: CASSDPRAKNIQYF.

Comments on this clonotype: This may come from a read error, since a much larger clone is one base off. This chain uses TRBV6-2 or TRBV6-3 with TRBJ2-1; D call uncertain. Germline CDR1 is MNHEY and CDR2 is SVGEGT. The CDR3 contains 13 residues. Trimming removed 5 bases from V and 4 bases from J, with 9 bases in between. The CDR3 DNA reads TGTGCCAGCAGTGGGCGGTGGTACAATGAGCAGTTCTTC. Translation: CASSGRWYNEQFF.

This clonotype has a handful of counts. The rearrangement links TRBV12-3 or TRBV12-4 to TRBJ2-3; 8 nucleotides agree with TRBD2. The CDR3 sequence is 17 residues long. V shed 6 bases and J 4 bases; nucleotides not matched to a gene: 15. CDR3 nucleotide sequence: TGTGCCAGCAGCCCTGGCCCTCAAAGCGGGGGACCAGATACGCAGTATTTT. This translates into CASSPGPQSGGPDTQYF.

This clonotype was detected a few times. This rearrangement joins TRBV29-1 to TRBJ2-5; either TRBD1 or TRBD2 may supply D (6 bases each). This CDR3 has 14 amino acids. Trimming cost V 3 bases and J 4 bases, with 15 bases left between them. Germline-derived CDR1 and CDR2 are SQVTM and ANQGSEA. CDR3 sequence reads: CSVEFGGGGETQYF. The CDR3 DNA reads TGCAGCGTTGAGTTTGGAGGGGGAGGAGAGACCCAGTACTTC.

This clonotype has only a few counts. This sequence joins TRBV20-1 and TRBJ1-4, with TRBD1 identical over 8 bases. The CDR3 runs 13 residues. Germline V lookup: CDR1 DFQATT, CDR2 SNEGSKA (reference sequence). Trimming removed 4 bases from V and 4 bases from J; junction bases left unmatched: 2. The CDR3 region has the DNA TGCAGTGCTATCGACAGGGGTAATGAAAAACTGTTTTTT. Its protein is CSAIDRGNEKLFF.

V is TRBV11-2 and J is TRBJ2-7; D gene ambiguous. The germline V gene has CDR1 SGHAT and CDR2 FQNNGV. The ends were cut back, 2 bases at V and 7 bases at J, with 21 bases in the middle. There are 16 residues in the CDR3. This CDR3 is CASSLRVAGRIMEQYF. The CDR3 DNA reads TGTGCCAGCAGCTTACGGGTGGCCGGACGTATTATGGAGCAGTACTTC.